Below are 8 T cell receptor beta chains sequenced from a single sample in a study of shared clonotypes between healthy human individuals. TCRdb keeps only in-frame clones here, not all; method: immunoSEQ multiplex PCR. Of some 2,100,000 clones in the sample, 95% were seen once. What was sequenced was naive CD4+ T cells sorted from blood. The sample's subset: CD45RA+ positively selected. These receptors all stem from a man aged 18 to 30 in good health.

The V and J genes are TRBV6-6 and TRBJ1-1; D ambiguous. Germline CDR1 is MNHNY and CDR2 is SVGAGI (reference sequence). The CDR3 sequence is 14 residues long. Trimming cost V 7 bases and J 0 bases, with 12 bases left between them. The CDR3 DNA reads as TGTGCCAGCACTCTTAGGGAAGTGAACACTGAAGCTTTCTTT. Amino acid sequence: CASTLREVNTEAFF.

The V call is TRBV28, the J call TRBJ2-7, with a tentative D call TRBD2 (7 bases). The V gene's germline CDR1 is MDHEN and CDR2 SYDVKM. This CDR3 comprises 15 residues. V gave up 5 bases and J gave up 4 bases, with 18 bases separating them. The CDR3 spells CASSEPPGGAYEQYF. CDR3 DNA: TGTGCCAGCAGTGAGCCCCCGGGGGGCGCGTACGAGCAGTACTTC.

The chain's CDR3 is CASSPRGPGEKLFF. The CDR3 DNA sequence: TGTGCCAGCAGCCCCCGCGGGCCGGGGGAAAAACTGTTTTTT. The chain has TRBV7-2 and TRBJ1-4; no clear D. V lost 5 bases to trimming and J lost 8 bases, with 15 bases between them. The CDR3 loop spans 14 amino acids. CDR1 SGHTA and CDR2 FQGNSA come from the germline V gene.

The chain uses TRBV28 and TRBJ1-1, with 7 bases matching TRBD1. The CDR3 totals 17 residues. After removal of 2 bases from V and 5 bases from J, the junction contained 14 bases not matched to a gene. Germline V gene lookup returns CDR1 MDHEN and CDR2 SYDVKM. In DNA form, the CDR3 reads TGTGCCAGCAGTTTACTAAATTTTCGACAGGGAGGAACTGAAGCTTTCTTT. This encodes CASSLLNFRQGGTEAFF.

The rearrangement links TRBV7-2 to TRBJ2-7; D remains ambiguous. V was trimmed by 0 bases and J by 0 bases, leaving 9 bases between them. Germline V lookup: CDR1 SGHTA, CDR2 FQGNSA. The CDR3 sequence is 15 residues long. The CDR3 coding sequence is TGTGCCAGCAGCTTAGCCAACACGTACTCCTACGAGCAGTACTTC. Amino acid sequence: CASSLANTYSYEQYF.

The chain has TRBV7-2 and TRBJ2-2; 7 nucleotides line up with TRBD2. The V and J ends lost 5 bases and 2 bases, in that order; junction bases with no gene match: 11. This CDR3 spans 17 amino acids. Per germline, CDR1 SGHTA and CDR2 FQGNSA. CDR3 protein: CASSLQGSGFNTGELFF. Here the CDR3 DNA reads TGTGCCAGCAGCCTCCAAGGTAGCGGGTTTAACACCGGGGAGCTGTTTTTT.

V gene TRBV15 combines with J gene TRBJ1-5, with D uncertain. The CDR3 has 15 amino acids. Germline V gene sequence: CDR1 LNHNV, CDR2 YYDKDF (reference sequence). Trimming shortened V by 1 base and J by 2 bases, and 9 bases separated the two germline ends. The CDR3 DNA follows: TGTGCCACCAGCAGAGGGCTGAGTGGCAATCAGCCCCAGCATTTT. Translation gives CATSRGLSGNQPQHF.

Comment on this clone: Other DNA variants within this sample encode the same CDR3. The rearrangement uses TRBV7-9 and TRBJ1-1, with TRBD1 matching over 12 bases. The CDR3 contains 15 residues. V gave up 3 bases and J gave up 1 base; unmatched junction bases: 0. CDR1 and CDR2 (germline): SEHNR, FQNEAQ (reference sequence). CDR3 DNA: TGTGCCAGCAGCTTGGGACAGGGGGCGAACACTGAAGCTTTCTTT. This encodes CASSLGQGANTEAFF. The full variable domain, completed using reference TRBV7-9 and TRBJ1-1, is DTGVSQNPRHKITKRGQNVTFRCDPISEHNRLYWYRQTLGQGPEFLTYFQNEAQLEKSRLLSDRFSAERPKGSFSTLEIQRTEQGDSAMYLCASSLGQGANTEAFFGQGTRLTVV.